Below, one T cell receptor beta chain is given with its context. V was shortened by 6 bases and J by 5 bases, with 10 bases between the two germline ends. This CDR3 spans 12 amino acids. The assay was immunoSEQ multiplex PCR, and TCRdb's table has in-frame clones only and misses some. This table has 120,000 or so clones, approximately 90% appearing once. This sample was included in a study of control samples from healthy donors and cancer patients. The sequenced sample was blood. The chain recombines TRBV12-3 or TRBV12-4 with TRBJ2-5, with D possibly being TRBD2 (6 bases). The TCR originated in a man between 18 and 29 years old in good health. The CDR3 coding sequence is TGTGCCAGCAGGACTAGAAGGGAGACCCAGTACTTC. Translated, it gives CASRTRRETQYF.